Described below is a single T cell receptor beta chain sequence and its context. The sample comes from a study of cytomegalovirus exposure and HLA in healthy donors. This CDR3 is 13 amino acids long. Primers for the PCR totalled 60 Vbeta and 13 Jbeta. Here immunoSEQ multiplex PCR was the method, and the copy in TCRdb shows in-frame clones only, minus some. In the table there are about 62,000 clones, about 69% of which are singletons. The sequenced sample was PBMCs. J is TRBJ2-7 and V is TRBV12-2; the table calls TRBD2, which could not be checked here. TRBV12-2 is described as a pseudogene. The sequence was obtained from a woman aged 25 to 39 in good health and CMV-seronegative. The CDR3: CASRLSGGYEQYV. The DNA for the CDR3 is TGTGCAAGTCGCCTTTCGGGGGGCTACGAGCAGTACGTC.